These 21 T cell receptor beta chains were all obtained from the same sample, sequenced in a study of Tregs in tolerant kidney transplant recipients. TCRdb's copy holds only in-frame clones and misses some; the assay was immunoSEQ multiplex PCR. The table has some 240,000 clones, roughly 80% seen once; the top ten hold 0.64%. The sequenced material came from CD4+ T cells from blood. The origin of the receptors is a human donor in good health.

The rearrangement uses TRBV2 and TRBJ2-3, with D perhaps assigned TRBD1 or TRBD2 (5 bases each). The CDR3 contains 15 residues. The V end lost 4 bases, the J end lost 10 bases, and 21 bases lay between the germline ends. Per the germline V gene, CDR1 is SNHLY and CDR2 is FYNNEI. The CDR3 sequence: CASSGSGSRVLAQYF. CDR3 sequence (DNA): TGTGCCAGCAGTGGTTCAGGGTCGCGGGTCCTTGCGCAGTATTTT.

This chain uses TRBV6-6 with TRBJ2-4, with 8 bases fitting TRBD1. V was clipped by 4 bases and J by 6 bases; unmatched bases: 8. Germline V gene sequence: CDR1 MNHNY, CDR2 SVGAGI (reference sequence). This CDR3 region has 15 residues. The CDR3 sequence is CASSFSAGTGNIQYF. The CDR3 DNA reads TGTGCCAGCAGTTTCTCCGCCGGGACAGGAAACATTCAGTACTTC.

The chain uses TRBV19 and TRBJ2-7; 9 nucleotides line up with TRBD1. Per the germline V gene, CDR1 is LNHDA and CDR2 is SQIVND (reference sequence). V shed 0 bases, J shed 2 bases, and the junction held 2 bases outside the gene matches. This CDR3 is built from 15 residues. CDR3: CASSIDGQGTYEQYF. The DNA of the CDR3 is TGTGCCAGTAGTATAGATGGACAGGGGACCTACGAGCAGTACTTC.

The rearrangement joins TRBV5-8 to TRBJ2-1; either TRBD1 or TRBD2 may fit D (5 bases each). Germline CDR1 and CDR2: SGHTS and YDEGEE. V lost 4 bases and J 1 base, leaving 12 bases between the germline ends. There are 15 residues in the CDR3. CDR3 sequence (DNA): TGTGCCAGCAGCCCTCGAGGGGCTTCCTACAATGAGCAGTTCTTC. It translates to CASSPRGASYNEQFF.

The J gene is TRBJ2-2, the V gene TRBV6-4; the D is unclear. Germline CDR1 reads MRHNA; CDR2 reads SNTAGT. The length of the CDR3 is 10 residues. V lost 7 bases and J 4 bases, leaving 1 base between the germline ends. CDR3 amino acids: CASITGELFF. The DNA of the CDR3 is TGTGCCAGCATCACCGGGGAGCTGTTTTTT.

This chain uses TRBV4-2 with TRBJ1-1; 7 nucleotides agree with TRBD1. The trim removed 2 bases at V and 2 bases at J, leaving 8 bases unmatched. The CDR3 length is 16 residues. Looked up from germline, CDR1 is LGHNA and CDR2 is YNFKEQ. The CDR3 DNA reads TGTGCCAGCAGCCAAACAGTGGGACAGAGTAACACTGAAGCTTTCTTT. Translating it yields CASSQTVGQSNTEAFF.

CDR3 loop: CASRTAGPSYEQYF. The CDR3 DNA follows: TGTGCCAGCAGAACTGCGGGGCCCTCCTACGAGCAGTACTTC. The genes are TRBV6-5 and TRBJ2-7; weak D call: TRBD2 (6 bases). Trimming pared 6 bases from V and 0 bases from J, leaving 12 bases between. This CDR3 spans 14 amino acids. Per germline, CDR1 MNHEY and CDR2 SVGAGI.

V is TRBV2 and J is TRBJ2-5; possibly TRBD1 for D (6 bases). Germline lookup yields CDR1 SNHLY and CDR2 FYNNEI. V was clipped by 11 bases and J by 0 bases, with 16 bases between them. The CDR3 spans 14 residues. The CDR3 coding sequence is TGTGCCTCCACCCGGACAGCGTACCAAGAGACCCAGTACTTC. This sequence encodes CASTRTAYQETQYF.

This sequence joins TRBV6-5 and TRBJ1-5, with TRBD1 matching over 9 bases. This CDR3 region has 15 residues. Germline V lookup: CDR1 MNHEY, CDR2 SVGAGI. V shed 6 bases and J 1 base; nucleotides not matched to a gene: 4. This CDR3 reads CASSQTGGSNQPQHF. The CDR3 bases are TGTGCCAGCAGCCAGACAGGGGGAAGCAATCAGCCCCAGCATTTT.

V is TRBV5-1 and J is TRBJ2-3, with D unclear. V was cut by 0 bases and J by 2 bases, with 7 bases left in between. The CDR3 is made up of 14 amino acids. Germline V gene lookup returns CDR1 SGHRS and CDR2 YFSETQ. The CDR3 nucleotides are TGCGCCAGCAGCTTGGGGCGGCCCACAGATACGCAGTATTTT. It translates to CASSLGRPTDTQYF.

CDR3 loop: CASSLSGAETQYF. CDR3 nucleotides: TGTGCCAGCAGCTTGTCAGGGGCCGAGACCCAGTACTTC. The gene calls are TRBV5-4 and TRBJ2-5, with D maybe TRBD1 (6 bases). This CDR3 comprises 13 residues. Germline CDR1 reads SGHNT; CDR2 reads YYREEE (reference sequence). Trimming left V 1 base short and J 5 bases short, with 9 bases between.

The CDR3 sequence is CSVETDSNQPQHF. CDR3 bases: TGCAGCGTTGAAACAGATAGCAATCAGCCCCAGCATTTT. The chain joins TRBV29-1 to TRBJ1-5; D remains unclear. This CDR3 contains 13 residues. Germline assignment: CDR1 SQVTM and CDR2 ANQGSEA. Trimming shortened V by 2 bases and J by 0 bases, and 5 bases separated the two germline ends.

This rearrangement joins TRBV30 to TRBJ2-3, with D possibly TRBD2 on 6 matching bases. Trimming shortened V by 4 bases and J by 0 bases, and 20 bases separated the two germline ends. The CDR3 spans 17 residues. Germline CDR1 reads GTSNPN; CDR2 reads SVGIG (reference sequence). The CDR3 loop is CAWNMLGRTTSTDTQYF. The CDR3 DNA reads as TGTGCCTGGAATATGCTCGGCAGGACTACTAGCACAGATACGCAGTATTTT. Variable domain in full (rest from reference TRBV30 and TRBJ2-3): SQTIHQWPATLVQPVGSPLSLECTVEGTSNPNLYWYRQAAGRGLQLLFYSVGIGQISSEVPQNLSASRPQDRQFILSSKKLLLSDSGFYLCAWNMLGRTTSTDTQYFGPGTRLTVL.

The V call is TRBV9, the J call TRBJ2-1, with a tentative D call TRBD1 (6 bases). Germline lookup yields CDR1 SGDLS and CDR2 YYNGEE. Deletions cut 0 bases from V and 6 bases from J, with 13 bases between. The CDR3 totals 15 residues. The CDR3 nucleotides are TGTGCCAGCAGCGTAGCCGGGACACAACCCAATGAGCAGTTCTTC. Translating it yields CASSVAGTQPNEQFF.

The rearrangement joins TRBV30 to TRBJ1-1; weak D call: TRBD1 (6 bases). The CDR3 runs 12 residues. CDR1 is GTSNPN, CDR2 SVGIG, per germline (reference sequence). V lost 2 bases, J lost 10 bases, and 14 bases lay in between. The CDR3 bases are TGTGCCTGGAGTCTGCCCAGGGGCGGAGCTTTCTTT. Translating it yields CAWSLPRGGAFF.

This chain joins TRBV5-1 and TRBJ1-2, with a possible D match to TRBD1 (5 bases). This CDR3 is built from 13 residues. Trimming cost V 4 bases and J 8 bases, with 15 bases left between them. CDR1 is SGHRS, CDR2 YFSETQ, per germline. The DNA for the CDR3 is TGCGCCAGCAGCATTACGGGGCTAGGGGGCTACACCTTC. It yields the protein CASSITGLGGYTF.

The chain couples TRBV4-1 to TRBJ1-1, with TRBD1 identical over 7 bases. The germline CDR1 and CDR2 sequences are MGHRA and YSYEKL. The junction had 9 bases not matched to a gene; V was cut back by 4 bases and J by 4 bases. This CDR3 contains 15 residues. CDR3 DNA: TGCGCCAGCAGCCTAACAGACAGGGTGGGCACTGAAGCTTTCTTT. Its translation is CASSLTDRVGTEAFF.

The chain links TRBV5-1 to TRBJ1-1, with D hard to call. Trimming stripped 4 bases from V and 1 base from J, with 17 bases between. The CDR3 has 16 residues. Per the germline V gene, CDR1 is SGHRS and CDR2 is YFSETQ. The CDR3 region has the DNA TGCGCCAGCAGCCCGGACGGGCCGGCCTCGAACACTGAAGCTTTCTTT. Translating gives CASSPDGPASNTEAFF.

The V and J genes are TRBV6-1 and TRBJ2-3; 11 bases align to TRBD2. The trim removed 7 bases at V and 6 bases at J, leaving 9 bases unmatched. The CDR3 extends over 15 amino acids. CDR1 MNHNS and CDR2 SASEGT come from the germline V gene. DNA of the CDR3: TGTGCCAGCAACTTAGCGGGGGGGAGTAGCGATACGCAGTATTTT. It specifies CASNLAGGSSDTQYF.

This chain links TRBV14 with TRBJ2-7, with unresolved D. The germline V and J ends were trimmed by 6 bases and 4 bases, with 10 bases remaining between them. The CDR3 consists of 12 residues. Germline V gene sequence: CDR1 SGHDN, CDR2 FVKESK. The CDR3 sequence: CASSRATYEQYF. The CDR3 DNA reads TGTGCCAGCAGTAGGGCCACATACGAGCAGTACTTC.

The chain carries TRBV5-1 and TRBJ2-5; TRBD1 agrees at 10 bases. Germline CDR1 SGHRS, CDR2 YFSETQ. The CDR3 totals 16 residues. The junction had 7 bases not matched to a gene; V was cut back by 0 bases and J by 5 bases. Written as DNA, the CDR3 is TGCGCCAGCAGCTTGGCCCTCGGGACAGGGGCCGAGACCCAGTACTTC. This encodes CASSLALGTGAETQYF.